This TCR beta chain appears in the sequencing data of a study of T cells in Graves' hyperthyroidism and ophthalmopathy. Study background: The authors collected peripheral blood at initial diagnosis, before any treatment.

The source material, RNA transcripts, was used to amplify TCR beta CDR3 regions. The TCR CDR3 was amplified in a first-round RT-PCR using the HTBI primer set. TCRdb independently ran MiXCR on the multiplex PCR reads; one entry per CDR3 protein. The sample comprises hundreds of thousands of distinct CDR3 sequences, 38% of which are singletons, and around 9.3% rests with the top ten. What was sequenced was blood. This TCR was sampled from a man between 18 and 35 years old with Graves' hyperthyroidism.

The chain's CDR3 is CASSRTGITEAFF. The CDR3 DNA reads as TGTGCCAGTAGTAGAACAGGGATTACTGAAGCTTTCTTT. The chain uses TRBV19 and TRBJ1-1; tentative D call: TRBD1 (6 bases). Germline values: CDR1 LNHDA, CDR2 SQIVND (reference sequence). Trimming pared 4 bases from V and 5 bases from J, leaving 11 bases between. This CDR3 spans 13 amino acids.